Listed here are 4 T cell receptor beta chains from one sample, sequenced in a study of neurological immune-mediated disorders. TCRdb recomputed calls from the 5' RACE reads with MiXCR, one row per CDR3 protein. The table shows under 80,000 distinct CDR3 sequences, with 9.4% occurring only once. The sequencing sample was made of PBMCs. These receptors were taken from a man aged 50-59 years in good health.

Many counts were recorded for this clonotype. The gene calls are TRBV9 and TRBJ2-1; 8 positions agree with TRBD2. The CDR3 runs to 12 residues. Trimming removed 3 bases from V and 9 bases from J; junction bases left unmatched: 2. In germline, CDR1 is SGDLS, CDR2 YYNGEE. The CDR3 nucleotides are TGTGCCAGCAGCGCAGGACTAGCTGAGCAGTTCTTC. Amino acid sequence: CASSAGLAEQFF.

This clonotype was seen many times. The chain links TRBV12-3 or TRBV12-4 to TRBJ2-5; TRBD2 agrees at 10 bases. V dropped 4 bases and J dropped 3; count of bases not matched to a gene: 5. The CDR3 covers 15 residues. CDR3 in amino acids: CASSSYLAGEETQYF. CDR3 in DNA: TGTGCCAGCAGTTCCTACCTAGCGGGAGAAGAGACCCAGTACTTC.

This clonotype was detected ten times or more. Mismatch with germline at one junction end may stem from a read error. This chain joins TRBV29-1 and TRBJ2-7; 9 positions match TRBD1. CDR3 length: 15 residues. Germline loops: CDR1 SQVTM, CDR2 ANQGSEA. The CDR3 sequence is CSFESSGTGNHEQYF. In DNA, the CDR3 is TGCAGCTTTGAATCTTCCGGGACAGGGAACCACGAGCAGTACTTC.

This clonotype was observed at least ten times. The chain has TRBV6-2 or TRBV6-3 and TRBJ2-1; 8 bases fit TRBD2. The CDR3 has 20 residues. CDR1 MNHEY and CDR2 SVGEGT come from the germline V gene. V lost 0 bases to trimming and J lost 1 base; unmatched junction nucleotides: 14. The CDR3 coding sequence is TGTGCCAGCAGTTACTCCGGGGCTAGCGGGCCCCTAACATCCTACAATGAGCAGTTCTTC. Its protein product is CASSYSGASGPLTSYNEQFF.